These 5 T cell receptor beta chains originate from one sample sequenced in a study of shared clonotypes between healthy human individuals. Only in-frame clones appear in the TCRdb table, and some are missing; sequencing was by immunoSEQ multiplex PCR. The table lists about 1 million clones, around 76% of them singletons, with less than 1.5% in the top ten. Sequencing used memory CD4+ T cells sorted from blood. Regarding subset: CD45RA-negative fraction. All receptors come from a man aged 18-30 years in good health.

J is TRBJ2-2 and V is TRBV28; 13 nucleotides match TRBD2. The germline CDR1 and CDR2 sequences are MDHEN and SYDVKM. J lost 1 base, V lost 6 bases, and 11 bases had no gene match. There are 19 residues in the CDR3. The CDR3 region has the DNA TGTGCCAGCAGCCAGGTGACTAGCGGGGGGCCAATGAACACCGGGGAGCTGTTTTTT. Translated: CASSQVTSGGPMNTGELFF.

The chain recombines TRBV9 with TRBJ2-3; D perhaps matches TRBD2 (6 bases). The germline V gene has CDR1 SGDLS and CDR2 YYNGEE. CDR3 length equals 15 residues. V shed 4 bases and J shed 0 bases, with 12 bases lying between them. The DNA of the CDR3 is TGTGCCAGCAGCATCCGGGGGACTAGCACAGATACGCAGTATTTT. It is translated as CASSIRGTSTDTQYF. The complete variable domain, with remaining parts taken from reference TRBV9 and TRBJ2-3, reads DSGVTQTPKHLITATGQRVTLRCSPRSGDLSVYWYQQSLDQGLQFLIQYYNGEERAKGNILERFSAQQFPDLHSELNLSSLELGDSALYFCASSIRGTSTDTQYFGPGTRLTVL.

V gene TRBV30 combines with J gene TRBJ2-2; D is ambiguous. The length of the CDR3 is 15 residues. Between the trimmed V and J ends, which lost 0 bases and 1 base, there was a span of 9 bases. Per the germline V gene, CDR1 is GTSNPN and CDR2 is SVGIG (reference sequence). CDR3 nucleotide sequence: TGTGCCTGGAGTGTAATGGTTGGGAACACCGGGGAGCTGTTTTTT. Its protein is CAWSVMVGNTGELFF. The full variable domain, completed using reference TRBV30 and TRBJ2-2, is SQTIHQWPATLVQPVGSPLSLECTVEGTSNPNLYWYRQAAGRGLQLLFYSVGIGQISSEVPQNLSASRPQDRQFILSSKKLLLSDSGFYLCAWSVMVGNTGELFFGEGSRLTVL.

This clone has a handful of counts. J is TRBJ1-2 and V is TRBV28; TRBD1 matches at 8 bases. This CDR3 region has 14 residues. J gave up 7 bases and V 3 bases, and 7 bases lay outside the gene matches. CDR1 and CDR2 from the germline V gene are MDHEN and SYDVKM. The CDR3 nucleotides read TGTGCCAGCAGTTTCCCCAGGGGGCGGGGTGGCTACACCTTC. Translating it yields CASSFPRGRGGYTF.

The gene calls are TRBV7-2 and TRBJ1-5; D gene uncertain. This CDR3 comprises 15 residues. V lost 5 bases and J 2 bases, leaving 13 bases between the germline ends. Germline CDR1 SGHTA, CDR2 FQGNSA. DNA for the CDR3: TGTGCCAGCAGCACGACACCTAGCGGCAATCAGCCCCAGCATTTT. This codes for CASSTTPSGNQPQHF.